This TCR beta chain was recovered during a study of beta chain features in type 1 diabetes. Study-level information: Similarity in age, gender and cell yields was seen between patients and healthy donors.

Study-wide results and limits: Naive, central memory and regulatory TCRB repertoires appeared more similar among patients than healthy donors.

Note on this clone: Its antigen remains unknown.

Sorting produced populations that all topped 95% purity. Unmatched junction bases numbered 10, after V lost 4 bases and J lost 4 bases. The length of the CDR3 is 16 residues. Germline V gives CDR1 SGHRS, CDR2 YFSETQ. Every isolated RNA sample was fully reverse transcribed, so sequencing captured expressed TCRB transcripts. TCRdb's copy holds only in-frame clones and misses some; the assay was immunoSEQ multiplex PCR. The sample records 810,000 or so clones, 15% to 20% being singletons. The chain has TRBV5-1 and TRBJ2-3; 9 bases are a match to TRBD2. The receptor was derived from a woman aged 18-30 years in good health. The specimen was naive CD4+ T cells from blood. CDR3 in amino acids: CASSPFSGTSPDTQYF. In DNA, the CDR3 is TGCGCCAGCAGCCCCTTTAGCGGGACTAGCCCAGATACGCAGTATTTT.